Listed here are 18 T cell receptor beta chains from one sample, sequenced in a study of blood T cell repertoires in COVID-19 (dated by TCRdb to about 2020). Library method: the immunoSEQ multiplex PCR assay. TCRdb mirrors the immuneACCESS table, restricted to in-frame sequences. Some clones are absent from its copies; in checked studies, under half trace to an unresolved V gene, and the reason for the others is unknown. The sample table lists roughly 190,000 clones, around 82% of them with a count of one. The ten largest clonotypes hold 10% to 15% of the sample. Material for sequencing was PBMCs or T cells enriched from blood (not recorded which). The receptors originated from a man in his forties who had recovered from COVID-19.

The CDR3 region has the DNA TGCAGCGTTGACAAGGGGGTAATTTTAACTGAAGCTTTCTTT. Residues: CSVDKGVILTEAFF. The chain is built from TRBV29-1 and TRBJ1-1, with TRBD1 as a possible D gene (6 bases). This CDR3 comprises 14 residues. CDR1 and CDR2 from the germline V gene are SQVTM and ANQGSEA. V lost 3 bases, J lost 5 bases, and 16 bases lay in between.

The chain links TRBV10-2 to TRBJ2-7; D may be TRBD2 (6 bases). CDR1 is WSHSY, CDR2 SAAADI, per germline. V was pared by 6 bases and J by 3 bases, with 12 bases between. CDR3 length: 13 amino acids. The CDR3 DNA reads as TGCGCCAGCAGAGCCGGGACTGACTACGAGCAGTACGTC. This codes for CASRAGTDYEQYV.

The table lists this clone with a few counts. The chain combines TRBV6-5 with TRBJ1-2; 11 bases align to TRBD1. The CDR3 runs 15 residues. After removal of 4 bases from V and 7 bases from J, the junction contained 8 bases not matched to a gene. From germline, CDR1 is MNHEY and CDR2 SVGAGI. For the CDR3, the DNA is TGTGCCAGCAGTTTGGACAGGGGGCGCGGAGGTGGCTACACCTTC. Protein sequence: CASSLDRGRGGGYTF.

The chain couples TRBV28 to TRBJ1-6; D remains unclear. Germline-derived CDR1 and CDR2 are MDHEN and SYDVKM. The V gene lost 8 bases and the J gene lost 9 bases, with 14 bases spanning the gap. The CDR3 spans 13 residues. In DNA, the CDR3 is TGTGCCAGCCTACCCTCGGAGATTTCACCCCTCCACTTT. It yields the protein CASLPSEISPLHF.

V gene TRBV28 combines with J gene TRBJ1-5, with 7 bases that match TRBD1. CDR3 size: 16 residues. Unmatched junction bases numbered 6, after V lost 4 bases and J lost 0 bases. The V gene's germline CDR1 is MDHEN and CDR2 SYDVKM. CDR3 loop: CASSSSTGSSNQPQHF. The CDR3 DNA reads TGTGCCAGCAGTTCCTCGACAGGGAGTAGCAATCAGCCCCAGCATTTT.

This chain joins TRBV28 and TRBJ2-7; 7 bases are a match to TRBD1. V lost 6 bases, J lost 2 bases, and 4 bases stayed unmatched. Germline V gives CDR1 MDHEN, CDR2 SYDVKM. The CDR3 contains 13 residues. The CDR3 DNA is TGTGCCAGCAGACCGGGACAGACCTACGAGCAGTACTTC. Encoded protein: CASRPGQTYEQYF.

This chain uses TRBV19 with TRBJ1-1; D remains unclear. Germline CDR1 and CDR2: LNHDA and SQIVND (reference sequence). The CDR3 totals 13 residues. The V end was cut by 1 base, the J end by 5 bases, with 8 bases between. This chain's CDR3 is CASSIGAYTEAFF. CDR3 sequence (DNA): TGTGCCAGTAGTATAGGGGCGTATACTGAAGCTTTCTTT.

This chain links TRBV21-1 with TRBJ1-1; the D call of TRBD1 is as the table states it, not checked on the DNA. TRBV21-1 is designated a pseudogene. This CDR3 spans 16 amino acids. CDR3 loop: CASSTDKRDKNTEAFF. The CDR3 DNA sequence: TGTGCCAGCAGCACGGACAAACGGGACAAGAACACTGAAGCTTTCTTT.

The chain uses TRBV9 and TRBJ2-5, with 11 bases identical to TRBD2. The trim removed 1 base at V and 5 bases at J, leaving 10 bases unmatched. This CDR3 has 17 amino acids. Looked up from germline, CDR1 is SGDLS and CDR2 is YYNGEE. CDR3 protein: CASSVSGGTSGSETQYF. Here the CDR3 DNA reads TGTGCCAGCAGCGTAAGTGGGGGCACTAGCGGGAGTGAGACCCAGTACTTC.

The CDR3 region has the DNA TGCGCCAGCAGCCAAGATTGGCGGGAGGATTACAATGAGCAGTTCTTC. Translation gives CASSQDWREDYNEQFF. The chain is built from TRBV4-3 and TRBJ2-1; 8 bases agree with TRBD2. CDR3 length equals 16 residues. V shed 0 bases, J shed 4 bases, and the junction held 5 bases outside the gene matches. Per germline, CDR1 LGHNA and CDR2 YSLEER.

This chain connects TRBV7-2 to TRBJ2-5; TRBD1 might be the D (5 bases). This CDR3 contains 14 residues. The V end was cut by 1 base, the J end by 3 bases, with 9 bases between. Germline V lookup: CDR1 SGHTA, CDR2 FQGNSA. This chain's CDR3 is CASSLGFREETQYF. CDR3 nucleotide sequence: TGTGCCAGCAGCTTAGGATTCAGGGAAGAGACCCAGTACTTC.

In its sample, this clone was seen once. The chain is built from TRBV4-1 and TRBJ2-3, with TRBD2 identical over 7 bases. V lost 2 bases and J lost 6; bases outside the gene matches: 8. The CDR3 covers 15 residues. Looked up from germline, CDR1 is MGHRA and CDR2 is YSYEKL. CDR3 nucleotides: TGCGCCAGCAGCCAACCCGGCGGGAGAGGGGATACGCAGTATTTT. The encoded protein is CASSQPGGRGDTQYF.

This clone showed up just once. The genes are TRBV28 and TRBJ1-2, with 7 bases fitting TRBD1. This CDR3 region has 13 residues. J lost 7 bases, V lost 3 bases, and 5 bases had no gene match. Per germline, CDR1 MDHEN and CDR2 SYDVKM. CDR3: CASSLTYRGGYTF. The CDR3 DNA reads as TGTGCCAGCAGTTTGACCTACAGGGGTGGCTACACCTTC.

V and J are TRBV5-5 and TRBJ2-2; possibly TRBD1 for D (6 bases). CDR3 length equals 15 residues. Trimming removed 1 base from V and 4 bases from J, with 11 bases in between. Germline V lookup: CDR1 SGHKS, CDR2 YYEKEE (reference sequence). The CDR3 bases are TGTGCCAGCAGCTTGTCAGGGGTGGCCACCGGGGAGCTGTTTTTT. Translated: CASSLSGVATGELFF.

This sequence joins TRBV18 and TRBJ1-1; tentatively, D is TRBD1 (6 bases). The germline V gene encodes CDR1 KGHSH and CDR2 LQKENI. CDR3 length: 15 residues. V lost 0 bases to trimming and J lost 4 bases, with 12 bases between them. The CDR3 DNA reads TGTGCCAGCTCACCACCGTCCCGAGGGGGCACTGAAGCTTTCTTT. It yields the protein CASSPPSRGGTEAFF.

J is TRBJ2-3 and V is TRBV2, with 7 bases fitting TRBD2. Germline-derived CDR1 and CDR2 are SNHLY and FYNNEI. The CDR3 covers 15 residues. The junction had 6 bases not matched to a gene; V was cut back by 4 bases and J by 2 bases. CDR3 sequence reads: CASSARRDYTDTQYF. CDR3 coding DNA: TGTGCCAGCAGTGCAAGACGGGACTACACAGATACGCAGTATTTT.

The chain has TRBV5-1 and TRBJ2-3; no firm D call. The CDR3 spans 11 residues. Deletions cut 4 bases from V and 6 bases from J, with 6 bases between. The germline CDR1 and CDR2 sequences are SGHRS and YFSETQ. CDR3 region: CASSVLDTQYF. Here the CDR3 DNA reads TGCGCCAGCAGCGTCCTGGATACGCAGTATTTT.

This CDR3 reads CSASAGGSTEAFF. Written as DNA, the CDR3 is TGCAGTGCTAGTGCCGGGGGTAGCACTGAAGCTTTCTTT. This rearrangement joins TRBV20-1 to TRBJ1-1, with a weak D call TRBD1 (5 bases). Germline CDR1 is DFQATT and CDR2 is SNEGSKA (reference sequence). Between the trimmed V and J ends, which lost 3 bases and 4 bases, there was a span of 12 bases. CDR3 length: 13 residues.